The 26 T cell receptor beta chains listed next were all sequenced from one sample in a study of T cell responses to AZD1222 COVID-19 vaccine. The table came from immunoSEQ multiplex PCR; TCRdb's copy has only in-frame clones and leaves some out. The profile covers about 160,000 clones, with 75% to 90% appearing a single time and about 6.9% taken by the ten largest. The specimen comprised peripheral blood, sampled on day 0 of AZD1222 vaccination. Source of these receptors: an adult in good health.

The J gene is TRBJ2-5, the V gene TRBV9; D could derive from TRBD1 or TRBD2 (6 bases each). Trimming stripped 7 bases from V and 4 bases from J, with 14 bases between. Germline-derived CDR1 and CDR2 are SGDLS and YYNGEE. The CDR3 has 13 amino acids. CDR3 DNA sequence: TGTGCCAGCTCCCCTGGGGGGCGAGAGACCCAGTACTTC. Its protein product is CASSPGGRETQYF.

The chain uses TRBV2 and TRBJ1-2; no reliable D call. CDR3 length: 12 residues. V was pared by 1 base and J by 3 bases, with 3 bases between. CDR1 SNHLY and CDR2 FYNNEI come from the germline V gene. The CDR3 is CASSEDDYGYTF. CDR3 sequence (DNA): TGTGCCAGCAGTGAAGATGACTATGGCTACACCTTC. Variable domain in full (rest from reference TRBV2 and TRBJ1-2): EPEVTQTPSHQVTQMGQEVILRCVPISNHLYFYWYRQILGQKVEFLVSFYNNEISEKSEIFDDQFSVERPDGSNFTLKIRSTKLEDSAMYFCASSEDDYGYTFGSGTRLTVV.

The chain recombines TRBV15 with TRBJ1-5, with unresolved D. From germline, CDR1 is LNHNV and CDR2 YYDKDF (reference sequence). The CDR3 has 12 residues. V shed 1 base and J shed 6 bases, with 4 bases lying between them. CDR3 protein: CATSRGAQPQHF. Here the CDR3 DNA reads TGTGCCACCAGCAGAGGTGCTCAGCCCCAGCATTTT.

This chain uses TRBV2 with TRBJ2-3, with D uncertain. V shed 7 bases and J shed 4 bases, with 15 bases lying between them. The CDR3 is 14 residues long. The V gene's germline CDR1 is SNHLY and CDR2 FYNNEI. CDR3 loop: CASKSGPSADTQYF. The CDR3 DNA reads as TGTGCCAGCAAGTCCGGGCCGAGCGCAGATACGCAGTATTTT.

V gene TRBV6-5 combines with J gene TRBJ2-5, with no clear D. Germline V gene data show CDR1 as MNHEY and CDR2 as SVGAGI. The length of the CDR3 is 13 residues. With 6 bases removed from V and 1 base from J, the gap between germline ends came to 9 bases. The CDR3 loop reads CASSQVIQETQYF. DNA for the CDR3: TGTGCCAGCAGCCAAGTTATCCAAGAGACCCAGTACTTC.

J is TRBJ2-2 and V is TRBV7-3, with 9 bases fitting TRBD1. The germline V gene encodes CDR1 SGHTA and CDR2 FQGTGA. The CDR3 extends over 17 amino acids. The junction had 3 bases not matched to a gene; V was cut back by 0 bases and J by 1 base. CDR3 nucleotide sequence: TGTGCCAGCAGCTTAACCCCGGGACAGGGGAACACCGGGGAGCTGTTTTTT. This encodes CASSLTPGQGNTGELFF.

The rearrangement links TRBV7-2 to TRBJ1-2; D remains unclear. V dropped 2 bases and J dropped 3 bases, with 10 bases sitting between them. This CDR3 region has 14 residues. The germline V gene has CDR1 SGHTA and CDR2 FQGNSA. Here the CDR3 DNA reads TGTGCCAGCAGCTTAAGTCCCACGGACTATGGCTACACCTTC. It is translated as CASSLSPTDYGYTF.

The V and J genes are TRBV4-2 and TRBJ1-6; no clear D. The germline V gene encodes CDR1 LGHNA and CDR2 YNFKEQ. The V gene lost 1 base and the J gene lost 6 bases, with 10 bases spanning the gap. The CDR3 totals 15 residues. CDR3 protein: CASSQGQRTNSPLHF. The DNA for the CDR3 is TGTGCCAGCAGCCAAGGGCAAAGAACTAATTCACCCCTCCACTTT.

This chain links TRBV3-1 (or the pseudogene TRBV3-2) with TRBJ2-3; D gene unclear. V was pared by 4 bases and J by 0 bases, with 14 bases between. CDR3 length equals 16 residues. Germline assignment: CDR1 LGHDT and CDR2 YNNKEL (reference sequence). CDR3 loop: CASSRKQIWSTDTQYF. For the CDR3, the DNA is TGTGCCAGCAGCCGTAAGCAAATTTGGAGCACAGATACGCAGTATTTT.

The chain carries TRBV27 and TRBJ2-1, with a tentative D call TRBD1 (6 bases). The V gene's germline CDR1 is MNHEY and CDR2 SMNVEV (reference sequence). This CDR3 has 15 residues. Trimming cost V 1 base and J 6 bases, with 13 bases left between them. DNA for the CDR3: TGTGCCAGCAGTTTATTTCTACAGGGTAGCAATGAGCAGTTCTTC. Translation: CASSLFLQGSNEQFF.

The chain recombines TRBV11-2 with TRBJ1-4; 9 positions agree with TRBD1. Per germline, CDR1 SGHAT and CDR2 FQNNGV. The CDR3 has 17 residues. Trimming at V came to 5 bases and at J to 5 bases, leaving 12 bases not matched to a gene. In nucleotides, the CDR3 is TGTGCCAGCAGCCCCTGGGGGGACAGGGCTCGAAATGAAAAACTGTTTTTT. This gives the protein CASSPWGDRARNEKLFF.

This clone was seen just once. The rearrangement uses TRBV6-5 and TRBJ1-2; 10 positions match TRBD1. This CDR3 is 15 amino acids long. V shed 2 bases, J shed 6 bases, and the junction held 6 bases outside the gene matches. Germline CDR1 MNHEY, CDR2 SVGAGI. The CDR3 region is CASSYAQTGGHGYTF. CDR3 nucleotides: TGTGCCAGCAGTTACGCCCAGACAGGGGGCCATGGCTACACCTTC.

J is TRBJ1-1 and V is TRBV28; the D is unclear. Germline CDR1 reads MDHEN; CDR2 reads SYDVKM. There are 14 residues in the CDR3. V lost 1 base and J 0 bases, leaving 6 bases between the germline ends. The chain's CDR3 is CASSLSAVNTEAFF. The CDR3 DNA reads TGTGCCAGCAGTTTATCTGCGGTGAACACTGAAGCTTTCTTT.

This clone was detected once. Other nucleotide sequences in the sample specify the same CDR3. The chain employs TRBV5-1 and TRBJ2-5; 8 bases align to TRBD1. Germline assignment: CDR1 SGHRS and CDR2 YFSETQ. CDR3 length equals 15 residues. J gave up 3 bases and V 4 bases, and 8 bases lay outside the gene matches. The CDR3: CASSTGQGVKETQYF. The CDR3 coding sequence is TGCGCCAGCAGCACCGGACAGGGCGTTAAAGAGACCCAGTACTTC.

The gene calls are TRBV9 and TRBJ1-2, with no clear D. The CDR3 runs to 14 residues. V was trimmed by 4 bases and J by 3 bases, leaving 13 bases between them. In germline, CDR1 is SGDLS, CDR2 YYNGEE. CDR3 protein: CASSTEDVDYGYTF. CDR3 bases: TGTGCCAGCAGCACCGAGGACGTGGACTATGGCTACACCTTC.

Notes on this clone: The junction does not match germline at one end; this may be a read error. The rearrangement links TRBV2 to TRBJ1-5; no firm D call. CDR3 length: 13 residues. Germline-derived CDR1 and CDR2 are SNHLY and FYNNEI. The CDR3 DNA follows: TGCGCATCCGATGGAGGGCTCGGTCAGCCCCAGCATTTT. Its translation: CASDGGLGQPQHF.

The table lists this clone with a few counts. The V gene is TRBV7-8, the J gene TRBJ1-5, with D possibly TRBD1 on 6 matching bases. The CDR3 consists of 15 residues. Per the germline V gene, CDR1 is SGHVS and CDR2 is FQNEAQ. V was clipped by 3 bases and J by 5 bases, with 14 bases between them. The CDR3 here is CASSFPEGVDQPQHF. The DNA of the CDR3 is TGTGCCAGCAGCTTCCCCGAGGGGGTCGATCAGCCCCAGCATTTT.

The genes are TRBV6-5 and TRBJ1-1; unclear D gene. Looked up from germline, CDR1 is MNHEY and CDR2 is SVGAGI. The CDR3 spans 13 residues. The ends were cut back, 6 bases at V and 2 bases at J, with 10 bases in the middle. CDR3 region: CASSVSLNTEAFF. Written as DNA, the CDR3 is TGTGCCAGCAGCGTTAGCCTCAACACTGAAGCTTTCTTT.

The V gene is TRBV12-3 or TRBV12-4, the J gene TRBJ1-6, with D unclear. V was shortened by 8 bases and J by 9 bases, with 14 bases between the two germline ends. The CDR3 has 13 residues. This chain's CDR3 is CASLTPGRSPLHF. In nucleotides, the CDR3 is TGTGCCAGCCTTACTCCCGGGCGTTCACCCCTCCACTTT.

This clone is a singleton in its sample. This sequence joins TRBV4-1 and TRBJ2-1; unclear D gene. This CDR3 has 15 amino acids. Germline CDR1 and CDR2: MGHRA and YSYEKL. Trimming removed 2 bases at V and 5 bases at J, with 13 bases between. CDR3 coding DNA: TGCGCCAGCAGCCAAAGGGTAATTGGAGACAATGAGCAGTTCTTC. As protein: CASSQRVIGDNEQFF.

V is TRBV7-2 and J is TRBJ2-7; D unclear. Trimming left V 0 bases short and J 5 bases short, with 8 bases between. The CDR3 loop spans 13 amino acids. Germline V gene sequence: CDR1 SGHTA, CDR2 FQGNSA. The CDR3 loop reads CASSLARSDEQYF. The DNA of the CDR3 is TGTGCCAGCAGCTTAGCCAGAAGCGACGAGCAGTACTTC.

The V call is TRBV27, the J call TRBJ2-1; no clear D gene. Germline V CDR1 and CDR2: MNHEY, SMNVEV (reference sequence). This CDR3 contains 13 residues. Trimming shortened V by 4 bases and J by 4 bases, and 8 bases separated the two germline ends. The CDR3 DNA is TGTGCCAGCAGTTATGGAAGATACAATGAGCAGTTCTTC. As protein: CASSYGRYNEQFF.

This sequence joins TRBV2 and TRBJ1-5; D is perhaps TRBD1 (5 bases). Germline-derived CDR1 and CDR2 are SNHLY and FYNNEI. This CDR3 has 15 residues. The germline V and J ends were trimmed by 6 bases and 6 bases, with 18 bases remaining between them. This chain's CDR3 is CASRASDSGFQPQHF. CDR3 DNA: TGTGCCAGCAGAGCCTCCGATTCAGGGTTTCAGCCCCAGCATTTT. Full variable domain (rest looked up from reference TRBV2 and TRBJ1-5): EPEVTQTPSHQVTQMGQEVILRCVPISNHLYFYWYRQILGQKVEFLVSFYNNEISEKSEIFDDQFSVERPDGSNFTLKIRSTKLEDSAMYFCASRASDSGFQPQHFGDGTRLSIL.

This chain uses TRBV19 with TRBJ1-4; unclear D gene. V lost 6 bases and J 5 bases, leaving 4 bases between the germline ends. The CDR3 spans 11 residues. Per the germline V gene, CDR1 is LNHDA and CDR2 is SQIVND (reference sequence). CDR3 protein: CASRQNEKLFF. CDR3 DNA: TGTGCCAGTAGGCAAAATGAAAAACTGTTTTTT.

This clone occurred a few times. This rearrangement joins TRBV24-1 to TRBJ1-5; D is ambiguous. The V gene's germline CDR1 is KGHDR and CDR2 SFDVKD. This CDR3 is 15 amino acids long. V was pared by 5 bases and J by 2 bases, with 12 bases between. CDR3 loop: CATSGGGNRNQPQHF. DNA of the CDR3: TGTGCCACCAGTGGGGGAGGGAATCGCAATCAGCCCCAGCATTTT.

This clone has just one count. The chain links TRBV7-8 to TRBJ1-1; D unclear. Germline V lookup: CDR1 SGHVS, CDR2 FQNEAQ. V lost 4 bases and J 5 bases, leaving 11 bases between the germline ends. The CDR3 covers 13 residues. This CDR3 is CASSSGFRTEAFF. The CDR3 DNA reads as TGTGCCAGCAGCTCGGGGTTCCGGACTGAAGCTTTCTTT.